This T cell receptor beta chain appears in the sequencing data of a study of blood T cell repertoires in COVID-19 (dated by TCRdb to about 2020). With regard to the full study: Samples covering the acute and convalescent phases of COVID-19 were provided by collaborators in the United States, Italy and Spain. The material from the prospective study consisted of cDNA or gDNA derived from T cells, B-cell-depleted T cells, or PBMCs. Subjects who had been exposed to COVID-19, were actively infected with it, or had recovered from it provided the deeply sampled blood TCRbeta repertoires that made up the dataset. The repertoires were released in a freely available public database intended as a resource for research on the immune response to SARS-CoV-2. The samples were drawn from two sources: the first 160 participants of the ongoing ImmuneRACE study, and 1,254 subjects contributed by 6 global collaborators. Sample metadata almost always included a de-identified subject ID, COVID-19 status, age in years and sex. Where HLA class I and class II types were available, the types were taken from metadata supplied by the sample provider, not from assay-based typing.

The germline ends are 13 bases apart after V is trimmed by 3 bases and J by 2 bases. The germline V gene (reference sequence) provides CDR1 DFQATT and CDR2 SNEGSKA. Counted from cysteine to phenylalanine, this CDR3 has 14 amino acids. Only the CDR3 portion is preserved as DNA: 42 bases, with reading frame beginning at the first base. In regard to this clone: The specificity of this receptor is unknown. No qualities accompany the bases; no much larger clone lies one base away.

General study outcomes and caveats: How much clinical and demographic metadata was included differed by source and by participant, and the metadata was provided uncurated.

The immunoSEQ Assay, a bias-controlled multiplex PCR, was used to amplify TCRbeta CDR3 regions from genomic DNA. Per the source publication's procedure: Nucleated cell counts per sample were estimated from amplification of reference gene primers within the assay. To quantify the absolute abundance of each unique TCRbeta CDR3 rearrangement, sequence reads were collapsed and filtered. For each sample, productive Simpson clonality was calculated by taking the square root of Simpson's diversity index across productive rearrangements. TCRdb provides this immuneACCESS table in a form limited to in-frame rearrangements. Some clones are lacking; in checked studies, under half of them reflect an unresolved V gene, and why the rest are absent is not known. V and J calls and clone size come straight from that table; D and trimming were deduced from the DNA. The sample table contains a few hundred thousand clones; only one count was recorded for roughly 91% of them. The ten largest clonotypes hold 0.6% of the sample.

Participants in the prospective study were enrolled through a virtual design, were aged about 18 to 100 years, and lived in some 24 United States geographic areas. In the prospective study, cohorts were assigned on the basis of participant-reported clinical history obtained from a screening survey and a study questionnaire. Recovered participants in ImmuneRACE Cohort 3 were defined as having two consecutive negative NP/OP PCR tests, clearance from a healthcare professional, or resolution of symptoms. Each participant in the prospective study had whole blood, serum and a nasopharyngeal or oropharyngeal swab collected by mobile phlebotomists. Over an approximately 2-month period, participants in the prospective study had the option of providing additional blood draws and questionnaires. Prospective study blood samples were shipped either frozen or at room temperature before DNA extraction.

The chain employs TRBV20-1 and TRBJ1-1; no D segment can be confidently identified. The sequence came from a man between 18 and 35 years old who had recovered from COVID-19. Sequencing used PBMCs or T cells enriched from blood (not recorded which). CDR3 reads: CSASLPRDNTEAFF. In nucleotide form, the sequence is TGCAGTGCTAGTCTTCCCCGAGATAACACTGAAGCTTTCTTT.